The next 7 T cell receptor beta chains were all read from a single sample in a study of low-dose radiotherapy and immunotherapy resistance in tumors. cDNA synthesis used a TRAV/TRBV-specific primer set for both chains. TCRs were put through approximately 21 PCR cycles of amplification with Phusion. A constant-region primer and the V-primer adapter served as the primer pair. TCRdb reprocessed the reads via MiXCR and lists one record per CDR3 protein. The sample contains under 10,000 distinct CDR3 sequences, approximately 61% of which appear only once. The receptors were sampled from a human donor with advanced metastatic prostate, ovarian, gallbladder or colorectal cancer (not recorded which). This table probably holds off-target reads from a library built for another chain.

This clonotype was found once. V gene TRBV7-9 combines with J gene TRBJ2-5; TRBD2 might be the D (5 bases). This CDR3 contains 13 residues. V lost 5 bases, J lost 5 bases, and 12 bases lay in between. Germline CDR1 and CDR2: SEHNR and FQNEAQ (reference sequence). The DNA of the CDR3 is TGTGCCAGCAGCCCTAGGTCGGGGGAGACCCAGTACTTC. Its translation is CASSPRSGETQYF.

The chain couples TRBV28 to TRBJ1-4; unclear D gene. There are 11 residues in the CDR3. Trimming removed 6 bases from V and 5 bases from J, with 4 bases in between. Germline CDR1 and CDR2: MDHEN and SYDVKM. The CDR3 region has the DNA TGTGCCAGCAGGGAGAATGAAAAACTGTTTTTT. Translation: CASRENEKLFF.

This rearrangement joins TRBV5-1 to TRBJ2-7, with D possibly being TRBD1 (5 bases). This CDR3 contains 14 residues. Trimming stripped 4 bases from V and 0 bases from J, with 11 bases between. Germline-derived CDR1 and CDR2 are SGHRS and YFSETQ. CDR3 coding DNA: TGCGCCAGCAGCACCCAGGGCCACTCCTACGAGCAGTACTTC. Protein sequence: CASSTQGHSYEQYF.

This sequence joins TRBV18 and TRBJ2-7, with a tentative D call TRBD2 (6 bases). The V and J ends lost 3 bases and 5 bases respectively, with 14 bases between them. The CDR3 has 14 residues. CDR1 KGHSH and CDR2 LQKENI come from the germline V gene. The CDR3 here is CASSPVTGTDEQYF. Here the CDR3 DNA reads TGTGCCAGCTCACCTGTTACCGGGACTGACGAGCAGTACTTC.

The chain employs TRBV28 and TRBJ1-1; weak D call: TRBD1 (5 bases). The germline CDR1 and CDR2 sequences are MDHEN and SYDVKM. The V end lost 5 bases, the J end lost 2 bases, and 12 bases lay between the germline ends. The CDR3 is made up of 14 amino acids. This CDR3 reads CASSPRGGNTEAFF. CDR3 sequence (DNA): TGTGCCAGCAGTCCCCGGGGGGGAAACACTGAAGCTTTCTTT.

V usage is TRBV20-1 and J usage is TRBJ1-4; tentatively, D is TRBD1 (6 bases). V was clipped by 0 bases and J by 4 bases, with 15 bases between them. Germline V CDR1 and CDR2: DFQATT, SNEGSKA (reference sequence). The CDR3 length is 16 residues. The CDR3 is CSARDLPGQNNEKLFF. CDR3 nucleotide sequence: TGCAGTGCTAGAGATCTACCCGGACAGAATAATGAAAAACTGTTTTTT.

The chain employs TRBV28 and TRBJ2-6; D possibly uses TRBD1 or TRBD2 (5 bases each). Germline V gene data show CDR1 as MDHEN and CDR2 as SYDVKM. V lost 6 bases and J lost 2, with 14 bases in between. This CDR3 is built from 16 residues. CDR3 residues: CASSLGVGAGANVLTF. DNA for the CDR3: TGTGCCAGCAGCCTCGGGGTGGGGGCTGGGGCCAACGTCCTGACTTTC.